This T cell receptor (beta chain) was sequenced in a study of identical twins. This clonotype was counted ten times or more. The antigen is unknown. Notes on the study in general: Beta out-of-frame twin sharing showed a weaker excess. Findings came from cross-sectional statistics, without long-term follow-up of donors.

CDR1 and CDR2 from the germline V gene are SGDLS and YYNGEE. Losses at the gene ends were 0 bases for V and 2 bases for J; bases not matched to a gene: 4. There are 17 residues in the CDR3. Each CDR3 protein gets one entry after TCRdb re-called the 5' RACE reads with MiXCR. The table includes about 450,000 distinct CDR3 sequences, 18% detected once. The TCR was taken from a man between 50 and 59 years old in good health. Material for sequencing was naive T cells sorted from blood. The V and J genes are TRBV9 and TRBJ2-3; 12 bases map to TRBD2. The CDR3 reads CASSVAGLAGTTDTQYF. CDR3 DNA sequence: TGTGCCAGCAGCGTAGCTGGACTAGCGGGGACCACAGATACGCAGTATTTT.